This TCR beta chain came from a study of cytomegalovirus exposure and HLA in healthy donors. Study-wide results and caveats: One later analysis, an examination of the approximately 130 validation repertoires, found that first-cohort TCR clusters tended to co-occur in them.

Germline V gene data show CDR1 as MNHEY and CDR2 as SMNVEV (reference sequence). The CDR3 is made up of 10 amino acids. The J segment lost 6 bases and the V segment lost 10 bases, leaving 0 bases of the junction unmatched. Assay used: immunoSEQ multiplex PCR; TCRdb lists only in-frame clones, some missing. In the table there are 120,000 or so clones, around 89% of which are singletons. In this sample, this clone turned up a few times. Its antigen is undetermined. Sequencing was performed on PBMCs. The V call is TRBV27, the J call TRBJ2-1; 7 bases fit TRBD2. The TCR sequence derives from a woman in her twenties or thirties in good health and CMV-seropositive. The CDR3: CATGGNEQFF. The CDR3 DNA follows: TGTGCCACGGGGGGCAATGAGCAGTTCTTC.